This section outlines one T cell receptor beta chain sequence together with its context. Its binding antigen is unknown. Base qualities are missing; no much larger clone stands one base away. TCRbeta CDR3 regions were amplified from genomic DNA using the immunoSEQ Assay, a bias-controlled multiplex PCR. On the study's bioinformatics: The number of nucleated cells in each sample was estimated by amplification of reference gene primers within the assay. To quantify the absolute abundance of each unique TCRbeta CDR3 rearrangement, sequence reads were collapsed and filtered. For each sample, productive Simpson clonality was calculated as the square root of Simpson's diversity index across productive rearrangements. In its TCRdb copy, this immuneACCESS table keeps in-frame sequences only and misses some clones. Where compared with another copy, unresolved V genes explain less than half of these, and the others have no known cause. D and trimming were read from the DNA, whereas the V and J calls and clone size are those reported in that table. The sample includes roughly 290,000 clones, with 89% observed a single time. Of the sample, 12% is held by the ten largest clones.

In the germline V gene, CDR1 corresponds to SNHLY and CDR2 to FYNNEI. The CDR3 sequence holds 23 residues, the cysteine and phenylalanine included. Only the CDR3 DNA stays, 69 bases, in frame from base 1. Ends trimmed: V by 0 bases, J by 5 bases; bases unmatched to a gene: 21. Collaborating institutions collected whole blood in K2EDTA tubes following their own protocols. For TCRbeta analysis, collaborator samples were shipped as frozen whole blood, as isolated PBMCs, or as DNA extracted from either sample type. The data originate from a study of blood T cell repertoires in COVID-19 (dated by TCRdb to between 2020 and 2021). About the full investigation: Collaborator samples came from the United States, Italy and Spain and covered acute and convalescent phases of COVID-19. The sample metadata nearly always contained a de-identified subject ID, COVID-19 status, age in years and sex. Subjects who had been exposed to COVID-19, were actively infected with it, or had recovered from it provided the deeply sampled blood TCRbeta repertoires that made up the dataset. The samples were drawn from the first 160 participants of the ongoing ImmuneRACE study and from 950 to 1,500 subjects provided by 6 global collaborators. A freely available public database, intended as a resource for researchers studying the immune response to SARS-CoV-2, is where the repertoires were released. Where available, HLA class I and class II types were taken from metadata supplied by the sample provider and were not determined by assay-based typing. The material from the prospective study consisted of cDNA or gDNA derived from T cells, B-cell-depleted T cells, or PBMCs. The investigation overall reported the following: The quantity of clinical and demographic metadata differed by source and by participant and was supplied without curation.

The chain is assembled from TRBV2 and TRBJ2-5, with TRBD2 matching 16 junction bases. The sequence was obtained from a woman in her sixties or seventies with acute or convalescent COVID-19. Sequencing was done on a sample of peripheral blood. The DNA sequence reads TGTGCCAGCAGTGAAGCCGGCCCATTCGGGACTAGCGGGAGGGTAGTCAATCCGGAGACCCAGTACTTC. Its protein product is CASSEAGPFGTSGRVVNPETQYF.